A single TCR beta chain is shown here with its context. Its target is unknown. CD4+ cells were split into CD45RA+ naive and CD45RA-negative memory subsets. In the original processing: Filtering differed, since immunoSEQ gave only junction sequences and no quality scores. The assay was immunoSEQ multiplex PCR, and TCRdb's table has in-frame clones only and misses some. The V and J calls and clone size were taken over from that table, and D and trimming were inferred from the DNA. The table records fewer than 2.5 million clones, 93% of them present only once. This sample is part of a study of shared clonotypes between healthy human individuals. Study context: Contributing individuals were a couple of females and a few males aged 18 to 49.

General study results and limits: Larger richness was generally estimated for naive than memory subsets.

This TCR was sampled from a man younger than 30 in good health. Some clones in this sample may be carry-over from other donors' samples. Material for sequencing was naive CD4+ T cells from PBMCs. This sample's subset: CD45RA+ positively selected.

The chain's CDR3 is CASSTEAFF. The CDR3 DNA follows: TGTGCCAGCTCTACTGAAGCTTTCTTT. The V gene is TRBV6-6, the J gene TRBJ1-1, with no clear D. Trimming took 8 bases from V and 5 from J, leaving 3 bases between them. In germline, CDR1 is MNHNY, CDR2 SVGAGI (reference sequence). The CDR3 is 9 amino acids.